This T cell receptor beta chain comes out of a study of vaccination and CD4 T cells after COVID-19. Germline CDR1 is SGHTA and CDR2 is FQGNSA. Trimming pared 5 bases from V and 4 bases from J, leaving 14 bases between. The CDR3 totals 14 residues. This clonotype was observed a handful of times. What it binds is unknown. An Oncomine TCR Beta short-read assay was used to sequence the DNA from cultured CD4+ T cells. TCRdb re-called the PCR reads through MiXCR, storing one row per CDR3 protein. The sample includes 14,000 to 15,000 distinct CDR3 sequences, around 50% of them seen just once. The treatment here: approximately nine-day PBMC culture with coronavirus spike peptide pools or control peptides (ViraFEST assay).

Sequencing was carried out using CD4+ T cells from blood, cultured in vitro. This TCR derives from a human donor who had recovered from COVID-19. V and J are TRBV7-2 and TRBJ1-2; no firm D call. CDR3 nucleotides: TGTGCCAGCAGCCCCTCGGGGTCCGGCTATGGCTACACCTTC. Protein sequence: CASSPSGSGYGYTF.